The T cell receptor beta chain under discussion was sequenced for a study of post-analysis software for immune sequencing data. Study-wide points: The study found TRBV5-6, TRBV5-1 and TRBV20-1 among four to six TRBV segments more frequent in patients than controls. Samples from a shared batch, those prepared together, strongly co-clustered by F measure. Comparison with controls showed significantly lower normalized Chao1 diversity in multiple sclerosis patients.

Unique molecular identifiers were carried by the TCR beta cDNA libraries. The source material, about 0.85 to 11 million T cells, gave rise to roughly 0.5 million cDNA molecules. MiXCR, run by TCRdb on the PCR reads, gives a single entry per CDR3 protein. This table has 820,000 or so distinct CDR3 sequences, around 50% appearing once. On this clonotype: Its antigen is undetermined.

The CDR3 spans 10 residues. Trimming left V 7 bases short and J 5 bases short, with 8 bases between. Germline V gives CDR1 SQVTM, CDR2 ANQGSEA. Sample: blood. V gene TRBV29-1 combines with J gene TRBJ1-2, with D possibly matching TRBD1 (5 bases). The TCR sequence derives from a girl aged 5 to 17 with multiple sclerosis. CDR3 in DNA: TGCAGCGCCAGGGAGTATGGCTACACCTTC. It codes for CSAREYGYTF.